The clone carrying this T cell receptor beta chain was seen a handful of times. The sample belongs to a study of control samples from healthy donors and cancer patients. Sequencing used immunoSEQ multiplex PCR; TCRdb keeps in-frame clones, though not all of them. The data hold roughly 32,000 clones, with roughly nine tenths observed a single time. CDR3 length: 15 amino acids. Trimming stripped 0 bases from V and 6 bases from J, with 12 bases between. Germline V gene data show CDR1 as ENHRY and CDR2 as SYGVKD. The receptor comes from a woman aged 35 to 49 with lung cancer. Sequenced input: PBMCs. This chain joins TRBV10-3 and TRBJ2-4; no definite D call. This CDR3 is CAISESPQMGNIQYF. The CDR3 nucleotides are TGTGCCATCAGTGAGTCGCCCCAAATGGGAAACATTCAGTACTTC.